What follows are 22 T cell receptor beta chains derived from one specimen sequenced in a study of OX40 agonist ivuxolimab in advanced cancers. The library was obtained by the immunoSEQ multiplex PCR assay. In TCRdb, the immuneACCESS table is reduced to in-frame sequences with V and J assigned. These tables do not hold every clone; where another copy was compared, an unresolved V gene accounts for under half, and the others remain unexplained. The sample table shows roughly 92,000 clones, and 75% to 95% are seen once. Roughly 8.9% of the sample comes from the top ten. The sequences come from CD4+ or CD8+ T cells sorted from blood, collected in a trial of the OX40 agonist ivuxolimab. Receptors were obtained from an adult with an advanced solid tumor such as melanoma, head and neck, liver or kidney cancer.

The chain joins TRBV28 to TRBJ2-7; D might be TRBD2 (5 bases). Germline-derived CDR1 and CDR2 are MDHEN and SYDVKM. V was pared by 2 bases and J by 2 bases, with 10 bases between. The CDR3 is 14 residues long. The CDR3 DNA reads as TGTGCCAGCAGTTTAGTGCGGGCCACCTACGAGCAGTACTTC. Residues: CASSLVRATYEQYF.

This chain joins TRBV6-6 and TRBJ2-4; TRBD2 is a possible D gene (5 bases). Germline V gene data show CDR1 as MNHNY and CDR2 as SVGAGI (reference sequence). V lost 3 bases and J 1 base, leaving 13 bases between the germline ends. The CDR3 has 16 amino acids. The CDR3 protein is CASSYLGESAKNIQYF. For the CDR3, the DNA is TGTGCCAGCAGTTATTTGGGAGAGTCGGCCAAAAACATTCAGTACTTC.

The chain uses TRBV5-1 and TRBJ1-2; 8 bases are a match to TRBD1. The ends lost 4 bases at V and 4 bases at J; junction bases unmatched: 15. Germline-derived CDR1 and CDR2 are SGHRS and YFSETQ. The CDR3 sequence is 17 residues long. The CDR3 DNA sequence: TGCGCCAGCAGCCGCGCCGGCCGGGACGGACAGGGCTATGGCTACACCTTC. It specifies CASSRAGRDGQGYGYTF.

The V call is TRBV6-6, the J call TRBJ2-5; D perhaps matches TRBD1 (5 bases). The germline V gene has CDR1 MNHNY and CDR2 SVGAGI (reference sequence). Trimming stripped 2 bases from V and 3 bases from J, with 13 bases between. CDR3 length: 15 residues. The CDR3 nucleotides read TGTGCCAGCAGTTACACCGGACAAGTCAAAGAGACCCAGTACTTC. The encoded protein is CASSYTGQVKETQYF.

CDR3 nucleotides: TGCGCCAGCAGTGAGTCGGTAGCCAGGCCGAACACTGAAGCTTTCTTT. Residues: CASSESVARPNTEAFF. The chain carries TRBV10-2 and TRBJ1-1; D gene uncertain. Germline V gene lookup returns CDR1 WSHSY and CDR2 SAAADI. Trimming took off 0 bases at V and 1 base at J, with 12 bases between the two ends. The CDR3 spans 16 residues.

This chain links TRBV18 with TRBJ1-1; D might be TRBD1 (5 bases). Looked up from germline, CDR1 is KGHSH and CDR2 is LQKENI. Trimming left V 4 bases short and J 1 base short, with 7 bases between. The CDR3 is made up of 13 amino acids. The CDR3 DNA follows: TGTGCCAGCTCACAGGGGAAGAACACTGAAGCTTTCTTT. It translates to CASSQGKNTEAFF.

The chain couples TRBV19 to TRBJ1-1; no clear D. V lost 3 bases, J lost 0 bases, and 8 bases lay in between. The V gene's germline CDR1 is LNHDA and CDR2 SQIVND (reference sequence). The CDR3 has 14 amino acids. The chain's CDR3 is CASSMARVNTEAFF. For the CDR3, the DNA is TGTGCCAGTAGTATGGCACGGGTGAACACTGAAGCTTTCTTT.

This rearrangement joins TRBV12-5 to TRBJ2-7; D gene uncertain. The V and J ends lost 6 bases and 3 bases respectively, with 9 bases between them. Germline V gene data show CDR1 as LGHNT and CDR2 as FRNRAP. This CDR3 is built from 12 residues. The CDR3 sequence: CASGPSIYEQYF. The CDR3 DNA sequence: TGTGCTAGTGGGCCTTCGATCTACGAGCAGTACTTC.

The chain links TRBV28 to TRBJ1-1, with D perhaps TRBD1 (6 bases). Looked up from germline, CDR1 is MDHEN and CDR2 is SYDVKM. This CDR3 has 12 residues. V lost 4 bases and J 4 bases, leaving 7 bases between the germline ends. The chain's CDR3 is CASSSGATEAFF. For the CDR3, the DNA is TGTGCCAGCAGTTCAGGGGCCACTGAAGCTTTCTTT.

The table lists this clone with a few counts. The rearrangement joins TRBV23-1 to TRBJ2-3; 9 bases are shared with TRBD1. TRBV23-1 is filed as an ORF, its function uncertain. The CDR3 totals 15 residues. Unmatched junction bases numbered 7, after V lost 7 bases and J lost 2 bases. CDR3 sequence: CASITDRGATDTQYF. In DNA, the CDR3 is TGCGCCAGCATAACGGACAGGGGCGCCACAGATACGCAGTATTTT.

This chain uses TRBV11-2 with TRBJ2-7; D not certain. V dropped 4 bases and J dropped 4 bases, with 5 bases sitting between them. The CDR3 covers 11 residues. CDR1 is SGHAT, CDR2 FQNNGV, per germline. The CDR3 DNA sequence: TGTGCCAGCAGCTACCGTTACGAGCAGTACTTC. Its protein product is CASSYRYEQYF.

The gene calls are TRBV27 and TRBJ2-1; a possible D gene is TRBD1 (5 bases). Germline V CDR1 and CDR2: MNHEY, SMNVEV (reference sequence). This CDR3 region has 17 residues. Trimming cost V 0 bases and J 7 bases, with 19 bases left between them. Here the CDR3 DNA reads TGTGCCAGCAGTTTATCCCGCCTCGTGGGGCTGGGGAATGAGCAGTTCTTC. This sequence encodes CASSLSRLVGLGNEQFF.

The gene calls are TRBV19 and TRBJ1-5; D call uncertain. The CDR3 covers 17 residues. In germline, CDR1 is LNHDA, CDR2 SQIVND (reference sequence). Trimming left V 1 base short and J 1 base short, with 14 bases between. The CDR3 is CASSIGDIRESNQPQHF. The DNA of the CDR3 is TGTGCCAGTAGTATAGGCGACATTCGGGAGAGCAATCAGCCCCAGCATTTT.

This rearrangement joins TRBV25-1 to TRBJ2-1; possibly TRBD1 or TRBD2 for D (5 bases each). V lost 1 base and J 8 bases, leaving 12 bases between the germline ends. This CDR3 is built from 14 residues. The germline gives CDR1 MGHDK, CDR2 SYGVNS. The CDR3 loop reads CASSELGPWDEQFF. CDR3 DNA: TGTGCCAGCAGTGAATTGGGACCCTGGGATGAGCAGTTCTTC.

This chain connects TRBV7-9 to TRBJ1-3; the D gene is possibly TRBD1 (6 bases). Germline CDR1 is SEHNR and CDR2 is FQNEAQ (reference sequence). The CDR3 is 16 residues long. V lost 3 bases, J lost 0 bases, and 12 bases lay in between. The CDR3 nucleotides read TGTGCCAGCAGCTTGAGGACAGAGAGCTCTGGAAACACCATATATTTT. Translation gives CASSLRTESSGNTIYF.

The rearrangement links TRBV7-9 to TRBJ1-2; D gene ambiguous. Germline V gene lookup returns CDR1 SEHNR and CDR2 FQNEAQ (reference sequence). V shed 3 bases and J shed 2 bases, with 16 bases lying between them. CDR3 length: 16 residues. In DNA form, the CDR3 reads TGTGCCAGCAGCTTTACGGACCATTACCCAAACTATGGCTACACCTTC. It codes for CASSFTDHYPNYGYTF.

The chain links TRBV5-1 to TRBJ2-5; D is undetermined. CDR1 is SGHRS and CDR2 is YFSETQ in the germline V gene. The CDR3 covers 13 residues. V shed 5 bases and J shed 2 bases, with 10 bases lying between them. This CDR3 is CASSPGTQETQYF. The CDR3 region has the DNA TGCGCCAGCAGTCCTGGTACTCAAGAGACCCAGTACTTC.

V gene TRBV6-5 combines with J gene TRBJ2-2; D gene uncertain. The CDR3 sequence is 15 residues long. Trimming removed 0 bases from V and 0 bases from J, with 5 bases in between. CDR1 is MNHEY and CDR2 is SVGAGI in the germline V gene. CDR3 loop: CASSYSEPNTGELFF. The CDR3 DNA reads TGTGCCAGCAGTTACTCGGAACCGAACACCGGGGAGCTGTTTTTT.

Only one count was recorded for this clone. The chain is built from TRBV19 and TRBJ2-7, with 10 positions matching TRBD1. The junction had 4 bases not matched to a gene; V was cut back by 3 bases and J by 2 bases. Germline V gene lookup returns CDR1 LNHDA and CDR2 SQIVND (reference sequence). The CDR3 spans 15 residues. The CDR3 reads CASSISGTGAYEQYF. CDR3 in DNA: TGTGCCAGTAGTATTAGCGGGACAGGGGCCTACGAGCAGTACTTC.

The chain employs TRBV5-1 and TRBJ2-7, with D possibly TRBD1 on 5 matching bases. Germline V gene lookup returns CDR1 SGHRS and CDR2 YFSETQ. With 2 bases removed from V and 0 bases from J, the gap between germline ends came to 12 bases. This CDR3 is built from 15 residues. The CDR3 here is CASSFRGDTSYEQYF. In nucleotides, the CDR3 is TGCGCCAGCAGCTTTAGGGGCGATACCTCCTACGAGCAGTACTTC. The full variable domain, in which reference TRBV5-1 and TRBJ2-7 provide the parts outside the CDR3, is KAGVTQTPRYLIKTRGQQVTLSCSPISGHRSVSWYQQTPGQGLQFLFEYFSETQRNKGNFPGRFSGRQFSNSRSEMNVSTLELGDSALYLCASSFRGDTSYEQYFGPGTRLTVT.

This chain connects TRBV7-3 to TRBJ2-1, with a possible D match to TRBD2 (6 bases). The germline V and J ends were trimmed by 4 bases and 7 bases, with 17 bases remaining between them. The CDR3 covers 15 residues. The germline gives CDR1 SGHTA, CDR2 FQGTGA. The CDR3 loop reads CASSSVGGNENEQFF. In nucleotides, the CDR3 is TGTGCCAGCAGCTCGGTTGGCGGGAACGAGAATGAGCAGTTCTTC.

This clone has more than one count but fewer than ten. The chain couples TRBV5-1 to TRBJ1-1; no reliable D call. CDR3 length: 13 residues. Germline CDR1 reads SGHRS; CDR2 reads YFSETQ. V was shortened by 3 bases and J by 1 base, with 7 bases between the two germline ends. The CDR3 sequence is CASSWWENTEAFF. The CDR3 region has the DNA TGCGCCAGCAGCTGGTGGGAGAACACTGAAGCTTTCTTT.